This is a list of T cell receptor beta chains from one sample in a study of T cell responses to AZD1222 COVID-19 vaccine. Libraries were prepared by immunoSEQ multiplex PCR; TCRdb keeps only in-frame clonotypes and omits some of them. The table shows 90,000 to 95,000 clones, with around 89% occurring only once. The sequences come from peripheral blood, collected 28 days after the second AZD1222 dose. The receptors shown here come from an adult who received the AZD1222 COVID-19 vaccine. The CDR3 runs from the conserved cysteine through the conserved F or W. D genes are given only for firm matches. Size values are once, few and many counts, or a class for expanded clones, and some rows have none.

>.|TRBJ2-3|TRBD2|15|TRBV6-5
CASSKTSGGRDTQYF
TGTGCCAGCAGTAAGACTAGCGGGGGGCGAGATACGCAGTATTTT
>.|TRBJ2-3|TRBD1|13|TRBV30
CAWVLTGADTQYF
TGTGCCTGGGTCTTAACAGGGGCAGATACGCAGTATTTT
>.|TRBJ1-1|.|11|TRBV12-3/TRBV12-4
CASRRSTEAFF
TGTGCCAGCAGACGCAGCACTGAAGCTTTCTTT
>.|TRBJ1-4|.|14|TRBV2
CASSEEQGVEKLFF
TGTGCCAGCAGTGAAGAACAGGGAGTAGAAAAACTGTTTTTT
>.|TRBJ2-3|TRBD1|12|TRBV5-6
CASSGQEDTQYF
TGTGCCAGCAGCGGACAGGAAGATACGCAGTATTTT
>few|TRBJ1-2|.|16|TRBV5-4
CASSSPWEGTEDGYTF
TGTGCCAGCAGCTCCCCCTGGGAGGGAACGGAGGATGGCTACACCTTC
>.|TRBJ1-2|TRBD1|18|TRBV18
CASSSLPPQPDRGHGYTF
TGTGCCAGCTCATCCCTGCCCCCTCAACCGGACAGGGGGCATGGCTACACCTTC
>once|TRBJ1-1|TRBD1|16|TRBV7-2
CASSLRQGLRDTEAFF
TGTGCCAGCAGCTTAAGACAGGGGCTCCGGGACACTGAAGCTTTCTTT
>.|TRBJ1-4|.|15|TRBV6-1
CASSEGPYTNEKLFF
TGTGCCAGCAGTGAGGGGCCTTACACCAATGAAAAACTGTTTTTT
>.|TRBJ1-6|.|14|TRBV7-9
CATPGLGNNSPLHF
TGTGCCACCCCAGGGCTGGGGAATAATTCACCCCTCCACTTT
>few|TRBJ2-1|TRBD2|15|TRBV29-1
CSGYLSGGANNEQFF
TGCAGCGGGTACCTCAGCGGGGGGGCTAACAATGAGCAGTTCTTC
>.|TRBJ1-1|.|12|TRBV7-3
CASKGVGTEAFF
TGTGCCAGCAAGGGGGTCGGGACTGAAGCTTTCTTT
>few|TRBJ1-5|.|15|TRBV5-5
CATALGPGDNQPQHF
TGTGCCACCGCCCTAGGACCAGGGGATAATCAGCCCCAGCATTTT
>.|TRBJ2-1|.|13|TRBV30
CATGRGGLLEQFF
TGTGCCACAGGAAGAGGGGGGCTCTTGGAGCAGTTCTTC
>.|TRBJ1-6|TRBD1|16|TRBV4-2
CASSQGSGGLNSPLHF
TGTGCCAGCAGCCAAGGGTCAGGGGGCCTCAATTCACCCCTCCACTTT
>.|TRBJ1-1|TRBD1|14|TRBV7-9
CASSLVGQGTEAFF
TGTGCCAGCAGCTTAGTGGGACAGGGCACTGAAGCTTTCTTT
>.|TRBJ1-6|.|17|TRBV9
CASSVAKVGSYNSPLHF
TGTGCCAGCAGCGTAGCTAAGGTAGGGTCCTATAATTCACCCCTCCACTTT
>.|TRBJ2-6|.|15|TRBV13
CASSWGTAGANVLTF
TGTGCCAGCAGCTGGGGGACGGCTGGGGCCAACGTCCTGACTTTC
>once|TRBJ2-1|.|12|TRBV7-2
CASSLLSNEQFF
TGTGCCAGCAGCTTACTCTCCAATGAGCAGTTCTTC
>.|TRBJ1-6|.|14|TRBV6-5
CASSPGTRNSPLHF
TGTGCCAGCAGCCCCGGGACGAGGAATTCACCCCTCCACTTT
>once|TRBJ2-3|TRBD1|17|TRBV18
CASSPLNGQGVTDTQYF
TGTGCCAGCTCACCACTTAATGGACAGGGAGTCACAGATACGCAGTATTTT
>.|TRBJ1-1|TRBD1|16|TRBV7-2
CASSPPSTGPNTEAFF
TGTGCCAGCTCCCCCCCATCGACAGGGCCGAACACTGAAGCTTTCTTT
>.|TRBJ2-3|.|15|TRBV9
CASSEGTASTDTQYF
TGTGCCAGCAGCGAGGGGACGGCCTCCACAGATACGCAGTATTTT
>.|TRBJ2-3|.|14|TRBV11-3
CASSQTRGTDTQYF
TGTGCCAGCAGCCAGACCAGGGGAACAGATACGCAGTATTTT
>.|TRBJ2-2|.|13|TRBV7-2
CASSLGLAGELFF
TGTGCCAGCAGCTTAGGACTAGCCGGGGAGCTGTTTTTT
>.|TRBJ2-1|.|13|TRBV7-3
CASSSTTGSEQFF
TGTGCCAGCAGCTCAACGACCGGGTCTGAGCAGTTCTTC
>.|TRBJ2-1|.|15|TRBV11-2
CASSLLQGLRNEQFF
TGTGCCAGCAGCTTATTGCAGGGGCTTCGCAATGAGCAGTTCTTC
>.|TRBJ1-3|.|15|TRBV7-2
CASSLDSRTGNTIYF
TGTGCCAGCAGCTTAGACTCCAGAACTGGAAACACCATATATTTT
>.|TRBJ2-5|TRBD2|15|TRBV9
CASSVGTSGEGTQYF
TGTGCCAGCAGCGTAGGGACTAGCGGGGAGGGGACCCAGTACTTC
>.|TRBJ1-5|.|15|TRBV6-5
CASSYSVDSNQPQHF
TGTGCCAGCAGTTACTCGGTTGATAGCAATCAGCCCCAGCATTTT
>.|TRBJ1-2|TRBD1|15|TRBV14
CASSQVRTGVYGYTF
TGTGCCAGCAGCCAAGTCCGGACAGGGGTTTATGGCTACACCTTC
>.|TRBJ1-1|TRBD1|14|TRBV7-3
CASSLDRASTEAFF
TGTGCCAGCAGCCTAGACAGGGCTAGCACTGAAGCTTTCTTT
>.|TRBJ1-3|.|15|TRBV6-5
CASSSDRRSGNTIYF
TGTGCCAGCAGCTCCGACAGACGCTCTGGAAACACCATATATTTT
>once|TRBJ2-3|TRBD2|13|TRBV27
CASSQRESDTQYF
TGTGCCAGCAGTCAGCGGGAGTCAGATACGCAGTATTTT
>once|TRBJ2-3|.|11|TRBV3-1/TRBV3-2
CASSNRGAQYF
TGTGCCAGCAGCAACCGAGGGGCGCAGTATTTT
>.|TRBJ1-2|.|13|TRBV7-2
CASSLELVYGYTF
TGTGCCAGCAGCTTAGAATTAGTCTATGGCTACACCTTC
>.|TRBJ1-3|.|16|TRBV7-9
CASSLADAVRRNTIYF
TGTGCCAGCAGCTTAGCGGACGCCGTTCGAAGAAACACCATATATTTT
>.|TRBJ2-7|TRBD1|13|TRBV27
CASSLGTVYEQYF
TGTGCCAGCAGTCTCGGGACAGTCTACGAGCAGTACTTC
>.|TRBJ1-2|.|13|TRBV4-1
CASSQDLPPGYTF
TGCGCCAGCAGCCAAGATCTCCCTCCGGGCTACACCTTC
>.|TRBJ2-1|.|12|TRBV19
CASSIGHNEQFF
TGTGCCAGTAGTATCGGCCACAATGAGCAGTTCTTC
>.|TRBJ2-5|.|12|TRBV29-1
CSGGQGGETQYF
TGCAGTGGGGGTCAGGGGGGCGAGACCCAGTACTTC
>.|TRBJ2-3|.|17|TRBV4-3
CASSQEAPGGRIDTQYF
TGCGCCAGCAGCCAAGAGGCCCCGGGGGGCCGAATAGATACGCAGTATTTT
>.|TRBJ1-4|TRBD1|15|TRBV19
CASSIGRTGREKLFF
TGTGCCAGTAGTATAGGACGGACAGGGCGTGAAAAACTGTTTTTT
>few|TRBJ1-2|.|15|TRBV7-8
CASSWSQGHYDGYTF
TGTGCCAGCAGCTGGTCCCAGGGGCACTATGATGGCTACACCTTC
>once|TRBJ2-3|.|15|TRBV7-3
CASSSGSFVTDTQYF
TGTGCCAGCAGCTCAGGATCGTTCGTGACAGATACGCAGTATTTT
>.|TRBJ2-4|TRBD2|18|TRBV5-6
CASSPGLAGGVAKNIQYF
TGTGCCAGCAGCCCGGGACTAGCGGGAGGGGTGGCCAAAAACATTCAGTACTTC
>.|TRBJ1-6|.|16|TRBV4-3
CASSLGLGTYDSPLHF
TGCGCCAGCAGCCTCGGCCTCGGGACGTACGATTCACCCCTCCACTTT
>.|TRBJ2-7|.|16|TRBV27
CASSPQGPKGSYEQYF
TGTGCCAGCAGTCCGCAGGGGCCCAAAGGATCCTACGAGCAGTACTTC
>.|TRBJ1-4|.|14|TRBV7-2
CASSPREGNEKLFF
TGTGCCAGCAGCCCCAGGGAGGGTAATGAAAAACTGTTTTTT
>.|TRBJ1-2|.|13|TRBV28
CASSPAFDGLGTF
TGTGCCAGCAGTCCGGCCTTTGACGGCCTCGGCACCTTC
>few|TRBJ1-6|.|13|TRBV6-1
CASSDYRNSPLHF
TGTGCCAGCAGTGATTACCGAAATTCACCCCTCCACTTT
>once|TRBJ1-2|.|11|TRBV6-5
CASTMGSGYTF
TGTGCCAGCACCATGGGGAGTGGCTACACCTTC
>.|TRBJ1-1|.|13|TRBV27
CASSLSWNTEAFF
TGTGCCAGCAGCCTGAGTTGGAACACTGAAGCTTTCTTT
>once|TRBJ1-1|.|13|TRBV28
CAGNRALNTEAFF
TGTGCCGGAAACAGGGCTTTGAACACTGAAGCTTTCTTT
>.|TRBJ2-7|.|11|TRBV10-2
CASGSNSEQYF
TGCGCCAGCGGCTCCAATTCCGAGCAGTACTTC